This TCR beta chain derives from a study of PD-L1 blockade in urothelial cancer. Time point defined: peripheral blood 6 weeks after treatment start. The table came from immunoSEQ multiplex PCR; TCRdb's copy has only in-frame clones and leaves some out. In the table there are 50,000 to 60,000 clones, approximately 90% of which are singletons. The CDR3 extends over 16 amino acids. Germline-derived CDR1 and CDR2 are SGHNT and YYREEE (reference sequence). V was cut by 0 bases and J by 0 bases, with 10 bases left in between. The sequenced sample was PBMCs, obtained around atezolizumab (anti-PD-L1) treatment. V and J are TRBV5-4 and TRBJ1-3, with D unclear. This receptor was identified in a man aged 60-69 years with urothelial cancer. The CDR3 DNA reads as TGTGCCAGCAGCTTGGGGCAGGTGATCTCTGGAAACACCATATATTTT. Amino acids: CASSLGQVISGNTIYF.